This entry lists 27 T cell receptor beta chains sequenced from one sample in a study of response to subunit inactivated influenza vaccine. TCRdb re-called the RT-PCR reads with MiXCR, one entry per CDR3 protein. Of almost 600,000 distinct CDR3 sequences in the sample, 13% to 15% were seen once. The source material was PBMCs from blood, sampled 11 to 12 days after vaccination. All receptors derive from a man between 45 and 60 years old who received an inactivated influenza vaccine.

This clonotype was observed a handful of times. This sequence joins TRBV5-1 and TRBJ1-1; no definite D call. Germline V CDR1 and CDR2: SGHRS, YFSETQ. The CDR3 runs to 13 residues. Trimming pared 4 bases from V and 3 bases from J, leaving 10 bases between. CDR3 loop: CASSGNQDTEAFF. In DNA, the CDR3 is TGCGCCAGCAGCGGAAACCAGGACACTGAAGCTTTCTTT.

V is TRBV24-1 and J is TRBJ1-5; perhaps TRBD1 as D (6 bases). The V end lost 4 bases, the J end lost 3 bases, and 18 bases lay between the germline ends. Germline CDR1 reads KGHDR; CDR2 reads SFDVKD. The CDR3 runs 17 residues. The CDR3 spells CATSDHRVGVDNQPQHF. The CDR3 coding sequence is TGTGCCACCAGTGACCACAGGGTTGGGGTGGACAATCAGCCCCAGCATTTT.

V is TRBV20-1 and J is TRBJ2-3, with 12 bases that match TRBD1. This CDR3 region has 13 residues. Germline trimming cut 6 bases from V and 6 bases from J; bases unmatched to any gene: 4. Germline V lookup: CDR1 DFQATT, CDR2 SNEGSKA (reference sequence). This CDR3 reads CSAPGQGADTQYF. CDR3 sequence (DNA): TGCAGTGCCCCGGGACAGGGGGCCGATACGCAGTATTTT.

The CDR3, as DNA: TGTGCCAGCGGCAGTCTAGCGGGGACCGAGCAGTACTTC. Its protein is CASGSLAGTEQYF. The chain combines TRBV3-1 with TRBJ2-7; 9 bases fit TRBD2. V trimming: 8 bases; J trimming: 6 bases; junction bases outside the gene matches: 8. The V gene's germline CDR1 is LGHDT and CDR2 YNNKEL (reference sequence). The CDR3 consists of 13 residues.

This clonotype was seen only a few times. V and J are TRBV4-2 and TRBJ2-7, with D perhaps matching TRBD1 (6 bases). The CDR3 has 16 residues. V was shortened by 0 bases and J by 0 bases, with 12 bases between the two germline ends. Germline lookup yields CDR1 LGHNA and CDR2 YNFKEQ. The CDR3 sequence is CASSQDRGASSYEQYF. Written as DNA, the CDR3 is TGTGCCAGCAGCCAAGACAGGGGCGCAAGCTCCTACGAGCAGTACTTC.

CDR3 residues: CASSLSLVWTGTDEQYF. The CDR3 DNA is TGTGCCAGCAGCTTATCGCTGGTCTGGACAGGTACGGACGAGCAGTACTTC. The chain couples TRBV7-6 to TRBJ2-7; TRBD1 aligns across 7 bases. Germline-derived CDR1 and CDR2 are SGHVS and FNYEAQ. This CDR3 is built from 17 residues. With 2 bases clipped from V and 5 bases from J, the junction kept 15 bases outside the gene matches.

The rearrangement links TRBV20-1 to TRBJ2-5; possible D gene TRBD1, 5 bases. The V end lost 6 bases, the J end lost 5 bases, and 13 bases lay between the germline ends. The CDR3 extends over 12 amino acids. Germline values: CDR1 DFQATT, CDR2 SNEGSKA (reference sequence). CDR3 nucleotide sequence: TGCAGTGCCCAGGGTTTCGGTGAGACCCAGTACTTC. Encoded protein: CSAQGFGETQYF.

This clonotype was counted a few times. This chain connects TRBV24-1 to TRBJ2-2, with D maybe TRBD1 (6 bases). CDR3 length: 14 amino acids. Germline CDR1 and CDR2: KGHDR and SFDVKD. With 1 base removed from V and 8 bases from J, the gap between germline ends came to 10 bases. This chain's CDR3 is CATSDFTGIGELFF. The CDR3 DNA follows: TGTGCCACCAGTGATTTCACAGGGATAGGGGAGCTGTTTTTT.

The rearrangement links TRBV3-1 to TRBJ1-3; D remains unclear. V shed 4 bases and J shed 3 bases, with 10 bases lying between them. Germline loops: CDR1 LGHDT, CDR2 YNNKEL (reference sequence). This CDR3 is 14 amino acids long. CDR3 residues: CASSPGNFGNTIYF. The CDR3, as DNA: TGTGCCAGCAGCCCCGGAAATTTTGGAAACACCATATATTTT.

CDR3 coding DNA: TGCGCCAGCAGCTCCTGGACGGGTGGCGAGCAGTACTTC. This encodes CASSSWTGGEQYF. This rearrangement joins TRBV5-1 to TRBJ2-7, with D hard to call. The CDR3 runs to 13 residues. Germline-derived CDR1 and CDR2 are SGHRS and YFSETQ. Trimming took 3 bases from V and 6 from J, leaving 13 bases between them.

The CDR3 DNA sequence: TGTGCCAGCACGAGACTAGCGGGAGGGTCTTACTCCTACAATGAGCAGTTCTTC. Residues: CASTRLAGGSYSYNEQFF. This sequence joins TRBV12-3 or TRBV12-4 and TRBJ2-1; TRBD2 agrees at 14 bases. V gave up 7 bases and J gave up 0 bases; unmatched junction bases: 8. The CDR3 loop spans 18 amino acids.

This clonotype has more than one count but fewer than ten. V gene TRBV29-1 combines with J gene TRBJ2-3, with D possibly TRBD2 on 5 matching bases. The CDR3 has 11 residues. Germline-derived CDR1 and CDR2 are SQVTM and ANQGSEA. V dropped 6 bases and J dropped 9 bases, with 13 bases sitting between them. CDR3 amino acids: CSVTYRGTQYF. CDR3 coding DNA: TGCAGCGTGACCTACCGGGGAACGCAGTATTTT.

This clonotype was picked up a small number of times. The chain joins TRBV19 to TRBJ1-6; D is uncertain. In germline, CDR1 is LNHDA, CDR2 SQIVND (reference sequence). This CDR3 region has 16 residues. V shed 3 bases and J shed 5 bases, with 14 bases lying between them. The CDR3 nucleotides read TGTGCCAGTAGTATGTTTATCAGAGGAGATAATTCACCCCTCCACTTT. This codes for CASSMFIRGDNSPLHF.

In its sample, this clonotype was seen a few times. The chain joins TRBV20-1 to TRBJ1-2; D gene unclear. The CDR3 is made up of 12 amino acids. V lost 7 bases, J lost 7 bases, and 16 bases lay in between. CDR1 and CDR2 from the germline V gene are DFQATT and SNEGSKA (reference sequence). The CDR3 coding sequence is TGCAGTGGCCCTATCGAAGTCGGTGGCTACACCTTC. Residues: CSGPIEVGGYTF.

This clonotype was counted a few times. The chain links TRBV7-2 to TRBJ2-5, with D hard to call. Germline values: CDR1 SGHTA, CDR2 FQGNSA. Trimming cost V 5 bases and J 5 bases, with 12 bases left between them. The CDR3 is 13 residues long. CDR3 DNA sequence: TGTGCCAGCAGCCCAACAGTTGGGGAGACCCAGTACTTC. Residues: CASSPTVGETQYF.

The V call is TRBV29-1, the J call TRBJ1-3, with TRBD1 matching over 7 bases. The CDR3 extends over 14 amino acids. The junction had 1 base not matched to a gene; V was cut back by 0 bases and J by 2 bases. Germline lookup yields CDR1 SQVTM and CDR2 ANQGSEA. As DNA, the CDR3 is TGCAGCGTTGAAGATAGGGGGCCTGGAAACACCATATATTTT. Its translation is CSVEDRGPGNTIYF.

This clonotype has just a few counts. This sequence joins TRBV4-2 and TRBJ2-7, with TRBD2 as a possible D gene (5 bases). Looked up from germline, CDR1 is LGHNA and CDR2 is YNFKEQ. Trimming shortened V by 0 bases and J by 0 bases, and 9 bases separated the two germline ends. The CDR3 extends over 15 amino acids. The chain's CDR3 is CASSQELASSYEQYF. CDR3 bases: TGTGCCAGCAGCCAAGAGCTAGCCAGCTCCTACGAGCAGTACTTC.

There are many counts of this clonotype. V and J are TRBV20-1 and TRBJ2-3, with no clear D. The CDR3 is 14 amino acids. The V end was cut by 0 bases, the J end by 0 bases, with 7 bases between. Germline loops: CDR1 DFQATT, CDR2 SNEGSKA (reference sequence). The CDR3 loop is CSARDRSSTDTQYF. The CDR3 nucleotides read TGCAGTGCTAGAGACAGGTCTAGCACAGATACGCAGTATTTT.

The sample holds many counts of this clonotype. The chain couples TRBV20-1 to TRBJ1-3; 7 nucleotides line up with TRBD1. There are 13 residues in the CDR3. Germline V gene lookup returns CDR1 DFQATT and CDR2 SNEGSKA (reference sequence). CDR3 coding DNA: TGCAGCCTTTCAGGGGGCTCTGGAAACACCATATATTTT. It yields the protein CSLSGGSGNTIYF.

The chain carries TRBV5-4 and TRBJ1-1; D gene ambiguous. The CDR3 consists of 12 residues. The V and J ends lost 7 bases and 8 bases respectively, with 15 bases between them. Germline V CDR1 and CDR2: SGHNT, YYREEE (reference sequence). CDR3 coding DNA: TGTGCCAGCGGATCTCTGAGTCGGGAAGCTTTCTTT. Amino acids: CASGSLSREAFF.

This clonotype was seen at least ten times. V and J are TRBV12-3 or TRBV12-4 and TRBJ2-7, with a weak D call TRBD1 (5 bases). The CDR3 totals 13 residues. Trimming cost V 5 bases and J 2 bases, with 10 bases left between them. CDR3 sequence: CASSKDTTYEQYF. CDR3 DNA sequence: TGTGCCAGCAGTAAGGACACTACCTACGAGCAGTACTTC.

This clonotype was seen repeatedly, ten times or more. J is TRBJ1-3 and V is TRBV3-1, with a weak D call TRBD1 (6 bases). Germline CDR1 reads LGHDT; CDR2 reads YNNKEL (reference sequence). This CDR3 comprises 16 residues. Trimming shortened V by 4 bases and J by 4 bases, and 17 bases separated the two germline ends. For the CDR3, the DNA is TGTGCCAGCAGCCGCGGACAGTTCCACTCAGGAAACACCATATATTTT. This sequence encodes CASSRGQFHSGNTIYF. Full variable domain (remainder filled in from reference TRBV3-1 and TRBJ1-3): DTAVSQTPKYLVTQMGNDKSIKCEQNLGHDTMYWYKQDSKKFLKIMFSYNNKELIINETVPNRFSPKSPDKAHLNLHINSLELGDSAVYFCASSRGQFHSGNTIYFGEGSWLTVV.

V usage is TRBV27 and J usage is TRBJ2-7, with D possibly matching TRBD2 (5 bases). V was pared by 3 bases and J by 4 bases, with 19 bases between. CDR1 MNHEY and CDR2 SMNVEV come from the germline V gene (reference sequence). The CDR3 is 16 amino acids. The CDR3 here is CASSFTGGLPGYEQYF. CDR3 coding DNA: TGTGCCAGCAGTTTCACGGGTGGACTTCCCGGGTACGAGCAGTACTTC.

The gene calls are TRBV27 and TRBJ2-1; TRBD1 agrees at 8 bases. There are 14 residues in the CDR3. Germline trimming cut 5 bases from V and 5 bases from J; bases unmatched to any gene: 5. From germline, CDR1 is MNHEY and CDR2 SMNVEV (reference sequence). The CDR3 loop is CASSLGTGDNEQFF. The CDR3 DNA is TGTGCCAGCAGTCTCGGGACAGGCGACAATGAGCAGTTCTTC.

There are a few counts of this clonotype. The rearrangement joins TRBV5-1 to TRBJ2-7; possibly TRBD2 for D (5 bases). Germline V CDR1 and CDR2: SGHRS, YFSETQ. The CDR3 covers 15 residues. Trimming pared 3 bases from V and 5 bases from J, leaving 18 bases between. CDR3 DNA sequence: TGCGCCAGCAGCTCGGCCCGATCCGGGGTAAACGAGCAGTACTTC. This gives the protein CASSSARSGVNEQYF.

This clonotype was found a few times. J is TRBJ1-5 and V is TRBV20-1, with a tentative D call TRBD1 (6 bases). Between the trimmed V and J ends, which lost 0 bases and 3 bases, there was a span of 18 bases. The CDR3 loop spans 17 amino acids. Looked up from germline, CDR1 is DFQATT and CDR2 is SNEGSKA (reference sequence). The CDR3 spells CSARDRGTPLPNQPQHF. CDR3 coding DNA: TGCAGTGCTAGAGATCGAGGGACACCACTACCCAATCAGCCCCAGCATTTT.

About this clonotype: An end of the junction differs from the germline gene, which may be a read error. The chain recombines TRBV3-1 with TRBJ2-1; D not certain. The germline gives CDR1 LGHDT, CDR2 YNNKEL (reference sequence). The CDR3 has 15 amino acids. For the CDR3, the DNA is TGTGCCAGCAGCCGTCCGAGGCAGGCGGTGGATGAGCGGTTCTTC. It codes for CASSRPRQAVDERFF.